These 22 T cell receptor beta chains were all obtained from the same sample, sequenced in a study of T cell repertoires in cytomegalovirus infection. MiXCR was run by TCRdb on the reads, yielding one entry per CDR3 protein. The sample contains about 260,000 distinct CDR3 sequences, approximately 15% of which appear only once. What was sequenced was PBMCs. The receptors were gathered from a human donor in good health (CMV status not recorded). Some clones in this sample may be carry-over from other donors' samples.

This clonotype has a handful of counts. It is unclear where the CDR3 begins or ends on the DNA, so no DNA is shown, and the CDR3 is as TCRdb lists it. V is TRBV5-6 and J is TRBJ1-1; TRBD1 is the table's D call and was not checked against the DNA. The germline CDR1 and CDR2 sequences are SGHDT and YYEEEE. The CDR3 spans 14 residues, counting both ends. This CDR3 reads CASSFRARDGEAFF.

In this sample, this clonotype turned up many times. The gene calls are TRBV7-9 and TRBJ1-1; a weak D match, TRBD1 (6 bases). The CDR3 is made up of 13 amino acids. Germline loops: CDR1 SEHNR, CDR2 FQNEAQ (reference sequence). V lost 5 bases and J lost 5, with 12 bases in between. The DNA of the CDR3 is TGTGCCAGCAGCCAAGGGGGGGGGACTGAAGCTTTCTTT. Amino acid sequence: CASSQGGGTEAFF. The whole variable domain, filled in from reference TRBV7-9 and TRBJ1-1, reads DTGVSQNPRHKITKRGQNVTFRCDPISEHNRLYWYRQTLGQGPEFLTYFQNEAQLEKSRLLSDRFSAERPKGSFSTLEIQRTEQGDSAMYLCASSQGGGTEAFFGQGTRLTVV.

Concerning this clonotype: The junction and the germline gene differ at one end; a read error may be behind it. The CDR3: CASSLEPGLSRETQSF. The CDR3 bases are TGTGCCAGCAGCTTAGAGCCCGGGCTATCGCGAGAGACCCAGTCCTTC. The V and J genes are TRBV7-2 and TRBJ2-5; unclear D gene. Germline V gene sequence: CDR1 SGHTA, CDR2 FQGNSA. CDR3 length: 16 residues.

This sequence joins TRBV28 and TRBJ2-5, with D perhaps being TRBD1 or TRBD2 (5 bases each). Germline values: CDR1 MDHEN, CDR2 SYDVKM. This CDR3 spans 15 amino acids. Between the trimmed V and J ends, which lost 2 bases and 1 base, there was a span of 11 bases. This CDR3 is CASSLRERGQETQYF. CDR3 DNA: TGTGCCAGCAGTTTACGGGAAAGGGGCCAAGAGACCCAGTACTTC.

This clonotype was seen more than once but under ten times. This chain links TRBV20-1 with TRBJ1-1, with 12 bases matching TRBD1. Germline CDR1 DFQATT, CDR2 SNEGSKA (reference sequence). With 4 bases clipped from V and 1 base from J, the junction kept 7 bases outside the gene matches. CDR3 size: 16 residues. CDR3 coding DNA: TGCAGTGCTATTACTGGGACAGGGGGCCAGAACACTGAAGCTTTCTTT. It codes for CSAITGTGGQNTEAFF.

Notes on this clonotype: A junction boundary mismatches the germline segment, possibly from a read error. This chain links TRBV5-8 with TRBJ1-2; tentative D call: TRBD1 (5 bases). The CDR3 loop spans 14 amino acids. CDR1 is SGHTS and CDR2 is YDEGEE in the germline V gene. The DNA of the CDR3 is TGTGCCAGCAGCTTGGGGCAGGGCGCCTATGGCTTCACCTTC. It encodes CASSLGQGAYGFTF.

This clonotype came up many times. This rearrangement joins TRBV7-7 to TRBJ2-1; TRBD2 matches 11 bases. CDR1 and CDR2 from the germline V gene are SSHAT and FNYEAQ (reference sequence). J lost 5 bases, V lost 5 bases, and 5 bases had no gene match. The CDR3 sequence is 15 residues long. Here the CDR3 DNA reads TGTGCCAGCAGCCTGGGACTAGCGGTTGACAATGAGCAGTTCTTC. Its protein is CASSLGLAVDNEQFF.

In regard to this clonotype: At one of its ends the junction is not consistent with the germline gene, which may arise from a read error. This chain's CDR3 is CAISESTAGNTIYF. DNA of the CDR3: TGTGCCATCAGTGAGTCGACGGCTGGGAACACCATATATTTT. This chain connects TRBV10-3 to TRBJ1-3; no firm D call. The CDR3 is 14 residues long. Germline loops: CDR1 ENHRY, CDR2 SYGVKD.

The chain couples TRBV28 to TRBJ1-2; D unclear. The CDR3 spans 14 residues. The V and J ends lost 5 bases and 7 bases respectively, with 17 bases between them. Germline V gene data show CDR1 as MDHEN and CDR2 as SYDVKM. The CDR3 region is CASSPPEGIVGYTF. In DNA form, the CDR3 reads TGTGCCAGCAGTCCACCTGAGGGCATAGTTGGCTACACCTTC.

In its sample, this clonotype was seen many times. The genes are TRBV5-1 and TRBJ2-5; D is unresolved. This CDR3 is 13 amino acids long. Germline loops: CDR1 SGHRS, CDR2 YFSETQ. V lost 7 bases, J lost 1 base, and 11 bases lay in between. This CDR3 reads CASGREPQETQYF. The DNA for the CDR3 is TGCGCCAGCGGAAGGGAACCCCAAGAGACCCAGTACTTC.

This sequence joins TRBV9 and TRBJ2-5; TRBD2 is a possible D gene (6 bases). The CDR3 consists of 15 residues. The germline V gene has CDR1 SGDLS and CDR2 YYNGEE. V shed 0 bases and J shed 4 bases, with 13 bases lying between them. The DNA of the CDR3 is TGTGCCAGCAGCGTAGGGTCAGGGCGGGGAGAGACCCAGTACTTC. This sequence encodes CASSVGSGRGETQYF.

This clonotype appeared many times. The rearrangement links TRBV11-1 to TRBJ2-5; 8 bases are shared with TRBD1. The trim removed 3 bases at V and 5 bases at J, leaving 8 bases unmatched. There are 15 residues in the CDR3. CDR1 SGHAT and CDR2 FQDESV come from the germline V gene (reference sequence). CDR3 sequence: CASSLSQGAGETQYF. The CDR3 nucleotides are TGTGCCAGCAGCTTGAGTCAGGGGGCAGGGGAGACCCAGTACTTC.

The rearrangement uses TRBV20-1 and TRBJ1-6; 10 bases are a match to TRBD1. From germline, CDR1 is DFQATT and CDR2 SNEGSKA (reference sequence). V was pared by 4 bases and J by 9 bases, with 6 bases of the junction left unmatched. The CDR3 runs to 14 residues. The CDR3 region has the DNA TGCAGTGCTATGGGACAGGGGTCTTCTTCACCCCTCCACTTT. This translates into CSAMGQGSSSPLHF.

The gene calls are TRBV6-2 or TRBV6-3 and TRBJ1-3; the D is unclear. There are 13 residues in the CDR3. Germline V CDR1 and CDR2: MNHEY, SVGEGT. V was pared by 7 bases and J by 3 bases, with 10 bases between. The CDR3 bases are TGTGCCAGCATTTGGGCCGGTGGAAACACCATATATTTT. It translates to CASIWAGGNTIYF.

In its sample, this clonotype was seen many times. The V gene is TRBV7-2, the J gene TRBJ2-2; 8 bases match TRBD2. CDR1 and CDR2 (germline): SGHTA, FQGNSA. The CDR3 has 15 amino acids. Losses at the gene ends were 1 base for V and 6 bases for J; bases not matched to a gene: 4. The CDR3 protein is CASSLGTSRSGELFF. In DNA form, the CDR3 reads TGTGCCAGCAGCTTAGGGACTAGCAGGTCCGGGGAGCTGTTTTTT.

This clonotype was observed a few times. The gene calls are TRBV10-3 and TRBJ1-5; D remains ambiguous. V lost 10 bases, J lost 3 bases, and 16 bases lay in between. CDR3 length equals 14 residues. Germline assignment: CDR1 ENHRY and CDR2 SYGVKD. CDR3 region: CATGYGRDNQPQHF. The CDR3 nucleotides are TGTGCCACCGGTTATGGCCGAGACAATCAGCCCCAGCATTTT.

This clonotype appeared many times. In DNA, the CDR3 is TGTGCCAGCAGCCAAGATTGGGCTGGGGGCCAGGGAGCCAACCCGAGGGCTGAGCAGTTCTTC. Its protein is CASSQDWAGGQGANPRAEQFF. V usage is TRBV4-2 and J usage is TRBJ2-1; TRBD1 might be the D (6 bases). The CDR3 totals 21 residues. Germline-derived CDR1 and CDR2 are LGHNA and YNFKEQ. Trimming took off 0 bases at V and 9 bases at J, with 33 bases between the two ends.

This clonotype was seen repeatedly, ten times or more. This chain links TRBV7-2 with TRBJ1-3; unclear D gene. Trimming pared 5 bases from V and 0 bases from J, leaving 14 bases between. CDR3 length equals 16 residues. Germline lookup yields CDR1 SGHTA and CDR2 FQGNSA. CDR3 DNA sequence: TGTGCCAGCAGCAGCCCGGGCCAACCCTCTGGAAACACCATATATTTT. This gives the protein CASSSPGQPSGNTIYF.

This CDR3 is CSVYERGAAYEQYF. CDR3 bases: TGCAGCGTTTACGAACGGGGGGCCGCATACGAGCAGTACTTC. The chain has TRBV29-1 and TRBJ2-7; TRBD2 is a possible D gene (7 bases). Deletions cut 5 bases from V and 4 bases from J, with 18 bases between. The CDR3 length is 14 residues. The germline CDR1 and CDR2 sequences are SQVTM and ANQGSEA.

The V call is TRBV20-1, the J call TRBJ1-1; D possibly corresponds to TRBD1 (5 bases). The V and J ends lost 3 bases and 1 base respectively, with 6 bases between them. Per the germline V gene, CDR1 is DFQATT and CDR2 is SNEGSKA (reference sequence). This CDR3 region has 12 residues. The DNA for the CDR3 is TGCAGTGCTAGTCAGGGGAACACTGAAGCTTTCTTT. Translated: CSASQGNTEAFF.

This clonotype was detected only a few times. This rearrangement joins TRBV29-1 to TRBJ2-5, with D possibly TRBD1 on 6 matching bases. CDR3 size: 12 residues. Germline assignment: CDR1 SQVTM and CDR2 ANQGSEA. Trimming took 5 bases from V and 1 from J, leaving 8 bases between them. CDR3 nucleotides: TGCAGCGTTTCACAGGGCCAAGAGACCCAGTACTTC. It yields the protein CSVSQGQETQYF.

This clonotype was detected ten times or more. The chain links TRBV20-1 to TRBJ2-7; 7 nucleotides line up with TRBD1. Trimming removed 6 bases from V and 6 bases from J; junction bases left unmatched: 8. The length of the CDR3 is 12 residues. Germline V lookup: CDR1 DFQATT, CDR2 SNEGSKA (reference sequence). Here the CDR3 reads CSAATGPGEQYF. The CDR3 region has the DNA TGCAGTGCGGCGACAGGGCCAGGCGAGCAGTACTTC.